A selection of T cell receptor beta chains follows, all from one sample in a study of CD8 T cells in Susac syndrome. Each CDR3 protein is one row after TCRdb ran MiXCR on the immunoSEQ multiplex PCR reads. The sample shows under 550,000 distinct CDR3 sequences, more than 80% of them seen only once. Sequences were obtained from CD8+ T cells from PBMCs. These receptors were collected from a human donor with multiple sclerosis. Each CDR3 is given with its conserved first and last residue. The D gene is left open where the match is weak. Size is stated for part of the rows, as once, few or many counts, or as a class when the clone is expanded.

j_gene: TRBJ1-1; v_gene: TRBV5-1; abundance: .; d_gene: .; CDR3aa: CASSQGGGYTEAFF; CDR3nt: TGCGCCAGCAGTCAAGGGGGAGGGTACACTGAAGCTTTCTTT
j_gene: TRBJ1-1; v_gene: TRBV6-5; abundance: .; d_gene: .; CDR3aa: CASSYSTTPRVNTEAFF; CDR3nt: TGTGCCAGCAGTTACTCGACTACCCCGAGGGTGAACACTGAAGCTTTCTTT
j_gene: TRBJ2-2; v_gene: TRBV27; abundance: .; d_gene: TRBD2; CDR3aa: CASAIAGGTNTGELFF; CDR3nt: TGTGCCAGCGCTATAGCGGGAGGGACGAACACCGGGGAGCTGTTTTTT
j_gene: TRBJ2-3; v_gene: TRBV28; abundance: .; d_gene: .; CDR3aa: CASSLPQGAQYF; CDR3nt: TGTGCCAGCAGTCTACCACAGGGCGCGCAGTATTTT
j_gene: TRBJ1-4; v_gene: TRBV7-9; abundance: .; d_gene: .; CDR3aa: CASSLGVKQSETNEKLFF; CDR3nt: TGTGCCAGCAGCTTAGGGGTCAAACAGTCGGAAACTAATGAAAAACTGTTTTTT
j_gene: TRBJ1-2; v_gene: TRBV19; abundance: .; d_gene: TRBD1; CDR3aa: CASRYSRQGNNGYTF; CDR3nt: TGTGCCAGTAGGTACTCCAGACAGGGGAACAATGGCTACACCTTC
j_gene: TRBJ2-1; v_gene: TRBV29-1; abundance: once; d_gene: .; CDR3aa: CSVAYGGDTVDNEQFF; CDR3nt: TGCAGCGTTGCTTACGGTGGGGATACAGTCGACAATGAGCAGTTCTTC
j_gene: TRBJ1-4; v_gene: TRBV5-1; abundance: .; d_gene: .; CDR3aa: CASSFHDGDEKLFF; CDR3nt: TGCGCCAGCAGCTTTCACGATGGGGATGAAAAACTGTTTTTT
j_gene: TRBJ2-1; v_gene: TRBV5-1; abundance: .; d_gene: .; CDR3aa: CASSLAGGRTGSDNEQFF; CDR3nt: TGCGCCAGCAGCTTGGCCGGCGGTCGAACCGGATCCGACAATGAGCAGTTCTTC
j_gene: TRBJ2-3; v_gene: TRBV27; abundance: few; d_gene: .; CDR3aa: CASSLDLDTDTQYF; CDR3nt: TGTGCCAGCAGTTTAGACCTAGACACAGATACGCAGTATTTT
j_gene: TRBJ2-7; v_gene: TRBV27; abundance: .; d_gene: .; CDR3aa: CASSSRGGSTYEQYF; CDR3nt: TGTGCCAGCAGTTCGCGGGGCGGGTCGACCTACGAGCAGTACTTC
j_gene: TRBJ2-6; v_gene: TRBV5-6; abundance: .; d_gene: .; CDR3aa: CASSPQRQEISGANVLTF; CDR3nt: TGTGCCAGCAGCCCACAGCGCCAGGAGATCTCTGGGGCCAACGTCCTGACTTTC
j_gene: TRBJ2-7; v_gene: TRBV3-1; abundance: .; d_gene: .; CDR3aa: CASSQGVLEQYF; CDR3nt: TGTGCCAGCAGCCAAGGTGTTCTCGAGCAGTACTTC
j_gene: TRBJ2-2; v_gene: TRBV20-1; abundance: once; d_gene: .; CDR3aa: CSARDGAMNTGELFF; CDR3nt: TGCAGTGCTAGAGATGGGGCAATGAACACCGGGGAGCTGTTTTTT
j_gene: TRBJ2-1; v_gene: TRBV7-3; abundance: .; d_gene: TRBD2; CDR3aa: CASSSHGSGSYNEQFF; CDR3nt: TGTGCCAGCAGCTCCCATGGTAGCGGGAGCTACAATGAGCAGTTCTTC
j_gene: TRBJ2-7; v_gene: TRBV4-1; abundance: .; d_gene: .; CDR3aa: CASSQEITAGEQYF; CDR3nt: TGCGCCAGCAGCCAAGAGATAACAGCTGGGGAGCAGTACTTC
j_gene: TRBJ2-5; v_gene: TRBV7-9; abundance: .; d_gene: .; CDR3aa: CASSSLGQGQETQYF; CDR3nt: TGTGCCAGCAGCTCCCTCGGCCAGGGACAAGAGACCCAGTACTTC
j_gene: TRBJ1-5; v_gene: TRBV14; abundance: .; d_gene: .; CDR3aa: CASSPQGSGQPQHF; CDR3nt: TGTGCCAGCAGCCCACAGGGTTCGGGTCAGCCCCAGCATTTT
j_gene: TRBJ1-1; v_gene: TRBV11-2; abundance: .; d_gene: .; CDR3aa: CASSFPPRGGQDTEAFF; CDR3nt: TGTGCCAGCAGCTTTCCCCCTCGTGGGGGGCAAGACACTGAAGCTTTCTTT
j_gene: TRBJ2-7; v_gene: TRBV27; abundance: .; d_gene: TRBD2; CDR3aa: CASSLSAGDSSYEQYF; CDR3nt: TGTGCCAGCAGTTTATCGGCGGGAGATAGCTCCTACGAGCAGTACTTC
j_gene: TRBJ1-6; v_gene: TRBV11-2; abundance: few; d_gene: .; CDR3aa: CASSLRDTGLGNSPLHF; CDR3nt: TGTGCCAGCAGCTTACGGGATACGGGCCTGGGGAATTCACCCCTCCACTTT
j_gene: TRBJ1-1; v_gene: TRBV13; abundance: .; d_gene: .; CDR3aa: CASSSWDMNTEAFF; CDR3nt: TGTGCCAGCAGCTCCTGGGACATGAACACTGAAGCTTTCTTT
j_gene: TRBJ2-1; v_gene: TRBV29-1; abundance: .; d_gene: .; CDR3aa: CSVEKVGSGYNEQFF; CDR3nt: TGCAGCGTTGAAAAGGTAGGGTCGGGATACAATGAGCAGTTCTTC
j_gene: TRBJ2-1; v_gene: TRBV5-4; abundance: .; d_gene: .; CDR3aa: CASSLSLGGGSRYNEQFF; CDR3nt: TGTGCCAGCAGCTTGTCGCTCGGGGGCGGGAGTAGGTACAATGAGCAGTTCTTC
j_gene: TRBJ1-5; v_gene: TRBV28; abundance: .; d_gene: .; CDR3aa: CASSFRGEVWPQHF; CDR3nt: TGTGCCAGCAGTTTCAGGGGAGAGGTCTGGCCCCAGCATTTT
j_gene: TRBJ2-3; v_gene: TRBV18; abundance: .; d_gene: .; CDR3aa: CASSSAQFGVERDTQYF; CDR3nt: TGTGCCAGCTCATCTGCCCAGTTCGGAGTGGAGAGAGATACGCAGTATTTT
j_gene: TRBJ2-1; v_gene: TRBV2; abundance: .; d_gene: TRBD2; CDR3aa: CASSEGTSGRTYNEQFF; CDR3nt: TGTGCCAGCAGTGAAGGGACTAGCGGGAGGACCTACAATGAGCAGTTCTTC
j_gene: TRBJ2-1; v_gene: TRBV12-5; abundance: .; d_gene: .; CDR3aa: CASGLVLAGSSYNEQFF; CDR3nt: TGTGCTAGTGGTTTGGTACTCGCAGGGAGCTCCTACAATGAGCAGTTCTTC
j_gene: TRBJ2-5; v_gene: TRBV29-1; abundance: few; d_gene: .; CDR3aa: CSVAGGPMGETQYF; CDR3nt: TGCAGCGTAGCTGGGGGGCCCATGGGGGAGACCCAGTACTTC
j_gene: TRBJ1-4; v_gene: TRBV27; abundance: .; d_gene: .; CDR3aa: CASSPFGVNEKLFF; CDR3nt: TGTGCCAGCAGTCCTTTCGGTGTGAATGAAAAACTGTTTTTT
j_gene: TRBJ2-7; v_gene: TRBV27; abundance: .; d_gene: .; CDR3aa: CASKHPARIGEQYF; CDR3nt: TGTGCCAGCAAGCACCCGGCCCGGATAGGGGAGCAGTACTTC
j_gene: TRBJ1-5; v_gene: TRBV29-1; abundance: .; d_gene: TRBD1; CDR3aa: CSARVQGAGQPQHF; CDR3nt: TGCAGCGCTAGGGTACAGGGGGCCGGGCAGCCCCAGCATTTT
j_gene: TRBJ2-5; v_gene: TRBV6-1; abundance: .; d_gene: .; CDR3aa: CASRKLRESGETQYF; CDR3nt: TGTGCCAGCAGAAAACTAAGAGAGTCAGGAGAGACCCAGTACTTC
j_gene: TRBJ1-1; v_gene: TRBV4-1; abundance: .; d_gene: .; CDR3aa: CASSQDRAGTEAFF; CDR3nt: TGCGCCAGCAGCCAAGATCGAGCGGGCACTGAAGCTTTCTTT
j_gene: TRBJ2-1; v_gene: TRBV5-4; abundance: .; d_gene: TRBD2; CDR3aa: CASSPGLEHNEQFF; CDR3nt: TGTGCCAGCAGTCCCGGACTAGAACACAATGAGCAGTTCTTC
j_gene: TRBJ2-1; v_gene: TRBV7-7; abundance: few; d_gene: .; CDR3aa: CASSLAPGDEQFF; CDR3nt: TGTGCCAGCAGCTTAGCGCCCGGAGATGAGCAGTTCTTC
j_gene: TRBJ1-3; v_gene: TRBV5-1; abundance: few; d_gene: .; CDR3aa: CASSLWTSGNTIYF; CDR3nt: TGTGCCAGCAGCTTATGGACCTCTGGAAACACCATATATTTT
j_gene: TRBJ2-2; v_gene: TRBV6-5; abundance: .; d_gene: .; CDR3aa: CASSYVASTGELFF; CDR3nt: TGTGCCAGCAGTTACGTTGCATCGACCGGGGAGCTGTTTTTT
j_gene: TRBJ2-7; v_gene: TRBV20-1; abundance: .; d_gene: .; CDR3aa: CSARDYRSLYEQYF; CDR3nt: TGCAGTGCTAGAGACTACAGGAGCCTTTACGAGCAGTACTTC
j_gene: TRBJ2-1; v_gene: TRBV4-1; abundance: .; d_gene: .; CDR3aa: CASSQPDGSEQFF; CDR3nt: TGCGCCAGCAGCCAACCCGACGGGAGTGAGCAGTTCTTC
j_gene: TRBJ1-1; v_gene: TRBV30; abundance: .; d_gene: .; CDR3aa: CAWIPESGTEAFF; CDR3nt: TGTGCCTGGATACCTGAATCAGGGACTGAAGCTTTCTTT
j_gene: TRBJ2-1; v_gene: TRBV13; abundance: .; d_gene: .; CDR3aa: CASSHRKGYYNEQFF; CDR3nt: TGTGCCAGCAGCCATAGGAAGGGGTATTACAATGAGCAGTTCTTC
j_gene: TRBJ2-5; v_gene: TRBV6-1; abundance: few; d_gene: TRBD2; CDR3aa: CASSEVAGGGETQYF; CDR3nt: TGTGCCAGCAGTGAGGTAGCGGGAGGGGGAGAGACCCAGTACTTC
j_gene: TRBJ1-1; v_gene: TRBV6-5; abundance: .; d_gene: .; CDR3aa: CASSESDSQTEAFF; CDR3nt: TGTGCCAGCAGTGAGAGTGACAGTCAAACTGAAGCTTTCTTT
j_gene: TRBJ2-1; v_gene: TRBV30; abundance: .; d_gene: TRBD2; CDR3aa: CAWTTLAGGFEQFF; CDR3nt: TGTGCCTGGACCACTTTAGCGGGGGGGTTTGAGCAGTTCTTC
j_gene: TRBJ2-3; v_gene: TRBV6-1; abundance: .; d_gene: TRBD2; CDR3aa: CASSSAGSTDTQYF; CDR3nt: TGTGCCAGTTCATCAGCGGGGAGCACAGATACGCAGTATTTT
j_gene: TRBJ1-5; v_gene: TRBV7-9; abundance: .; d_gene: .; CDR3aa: CASSLEVQPQHF; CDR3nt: TGTGCCAGCAGCTTAGAAGTTCAGCCCCAGCATTTT
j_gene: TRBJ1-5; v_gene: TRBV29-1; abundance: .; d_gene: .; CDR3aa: CSASESNQPQHF; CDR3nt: TGCAGCGCCTCAGAAAGCAATCAGCCCCAGCATTTT
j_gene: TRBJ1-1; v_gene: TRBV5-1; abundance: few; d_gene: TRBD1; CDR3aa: CASSRGQGANDDTEAFF; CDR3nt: TGCGCCAGCAGCCGAGGACAGGGGGCGAATGACGACACTGAAGCTTTCTTT
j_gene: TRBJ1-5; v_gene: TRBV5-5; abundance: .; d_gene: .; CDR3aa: CASSSSGDSNQPQHF; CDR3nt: TGTGCCAGCAGCTCCTCAGGGGACTCCAATCAGCCCCAGCATTTT
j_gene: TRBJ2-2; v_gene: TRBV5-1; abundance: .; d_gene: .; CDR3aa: CASNHDKYTGELFF; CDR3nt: TGCGCCAGCAACCATGACAAATACACCGGGGAGCTGTTTTTT
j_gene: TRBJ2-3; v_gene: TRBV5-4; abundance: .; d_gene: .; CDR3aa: CASSSVAEISTDTQYF; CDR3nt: TGTGCCAGCAGCTCAGTAGCGGAGATTAGCACAGATACGCAGTATTTT
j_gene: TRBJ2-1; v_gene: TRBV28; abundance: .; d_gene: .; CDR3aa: CASSTKAYNEQFF; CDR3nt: TGTGCCAGCAGTACAAAAGCCTACAATGAGCAGTTCTTC
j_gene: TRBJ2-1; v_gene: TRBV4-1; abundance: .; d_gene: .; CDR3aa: CASSQDHRVAFF; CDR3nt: TGCGCCAGCAGCCAAGATCACAGGGTAGCGTTCTTC
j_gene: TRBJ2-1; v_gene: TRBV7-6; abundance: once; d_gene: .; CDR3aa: CASSLGGQGLLYNEQFF; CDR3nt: TGTGCCAGCAGCTTAGGGGGCCAGGGTCTCCTGTACAATGAGCAGTTCTTC
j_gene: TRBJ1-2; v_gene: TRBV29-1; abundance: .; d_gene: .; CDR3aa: CSVEDGTTEYGYTF; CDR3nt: TGCAGCGTTGAAGATGGAACGACGGAATATGGCTACACCTTC
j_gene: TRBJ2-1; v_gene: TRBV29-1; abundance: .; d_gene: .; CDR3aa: CSPGLYNEQFF; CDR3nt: TGCAGCCCTGGACTGTACAATGAGCAGTTCTTC
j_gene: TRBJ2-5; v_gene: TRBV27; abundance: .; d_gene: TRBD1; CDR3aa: CASSSLTQGDQTQYF; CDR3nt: TGTGCCAGCAGTTCATTGACACAGGGGGACCAAACCCAGTACTTC